Below, 30 T cell receptor beta chains from the same sample are listed, as sequenced in a study of T-cell reconstitution after alpha-beta-depleted transplantation in children. TCRbeta library preparation incorporated unique molecular identifiers. From the PCR reads, TCRdb called clonotypes with MiXCR, one entry per CDR3 protein. Of about 640,000 distinct CDR3 sequences in the sample, roughly 17% were seen once. The sequences come from PBMCs from the stem cell graft donor, collected from the stem cell graft. These TCRs come from a human donor who donated a stem cell graft to a child with acute myeloid leukemia.

The rearrangement uses TRBV4-2 and TRBJ1-1; the D is unclear. The CDR3 spans 14 residues. V was clipped by 4 bases and J by 4 bases, with 13 bases between them. CDR1 is LGHNA and CDR2 is YNFKEQ in the germline V gene. The CDR3 nucleotides read TGTGCCAGCAGCCCCCGGCGCCCCTCCACTGAAGCTTTCTTT. Protein product: CASSPRRPSTEAFF.

J is TRBJ2-2 and V is TRBV7-9; tentative D call: TRBD1 (6 bases). V lost 3 bases and J lost 5, with 16 bases in between. Germline CDR1 and CDR2: SEHNR and FQNEAQ (reference sequence). The CDR3 runs 16 residues. The CDR3 loop is CASSFSTGTRTGELFF. The CDR3, as DNA: TGTGCCAGCAGCTTTTCTACAGGGACCAGGACCGGGGAGCTGTTTTTT.

This clonotype was seen ten or more times. The chain is built from TRBV7-2 and TRBJ2-3, with 8 bases matching TRBD1. The CDR3 has 16 residues. After removal of 5 bases from V and 1 base from J, the junction contained 8 bases not matched to a gene. Germline V CDR1 and CDR2: SGHTA, FQGNSA. The CDR3 sequence: CASSPRTGLRTDTQYF. CDR3 DNA sequence: TGTGCCAGCAGCCCTCGGACAGGGCTGCGCACAGATACGCAGTATTTT.

At least ten counts were recorded for this clonotype. The chain carries TRBV20-1 and TRBJ1-1, with a possible D match to TRBD1 (6 bases). Germline V gene sequence: CDR1 DFQATT, CDR2 SNEGSKA (reference sequence). V gave up 3 bases and J gave up 3 bases, with 20 bases separating them. CDR3 length: 16 amino acids. This chain's CDR3 is CSARRQRDTSYTEAFF. CDR3 sequence (DNA): TGCAGTGCTAGGCGCCAGAGGGACACCTCATACACTGAAGCTTTCTTT.

In its sample, this clonotype was seen a few times. The V call is TRBV5-1, the J call TRBJ1-1, with D perhaps matching TRBD1 (6 bases). Germline V gene lookup returns CDR1 SGHRS and CDR2 YFSETQ. Trimming stripped 4 bases from V and 1 base from J, with 14 bases between. There are 15 residues in the CDR3. CDR3 DNA: TGCGCCAGCAGCCCCCGGGGGCCGGGGAACACTGAAGCTTTCTTT. Translation: CASSPRGPGNTEAFF.

This clonotype was seen only a few times. The CDR3 DNA reads as TGCAGCCTAGAACGGGGGGGATTGGATGAGCAGTTCTTC. Amino acid sequence: CSLERGGLDEQFF. The chain combines TRBV29-1 with TRBJ2-1; the match to TRBD2 covers 8 bases. Germline lookup yields CDR1 SQVTM and CDR2 ANQGSEA. CDR3 length: 13 residues. Losses at the gene ends were 8 bases for V and 8 bases for J; bases not matched to a gene: 11.

This clonotype was observed many times. The chain recombines TRBV20-1 with TRBJ2-3; D unclear. CDR3 length: 11 residues. Germline assignment: CDR1 DFQATT and CDR2 SNEGSKA (reference sequence). V dropped 5 bases and J dropped 3 bases, with 6 bases sitting between them. CDR3 protein: CSAPLTDTQYF. Here the CDR3 DNA reads TGCAGTGCTCCCTTAACAGATACGCAGTATTTT.

This clonotype was picked up a small number of times. The V and J genes are TRBV6-1 and TRBJ1-4; TRBD1 might be the D (6 bases). The CDR3 runs to 16 residues. Per the germline V gene, CDR1 is MNHNS and CDR2 is SASEGT. Between the trimmed V and J ends, which lost 7 bases and 4 bases, there was a span of 19 bases. The CDR3 DNA follows: TGTGCCAGCACCAGACGGCGGGACACCCGTAATGAAAAACTGTTTTTT. Translating it yields CASTRRRDTRNEKLFF.

This clonotype was counted at least ten times. This chain joins TRBV12-3 or TRBV12-4 and TRBJ2-2; 8 bases are a match to TRBD2. After removal of 1 base from V and 4 bases from J, the junction contained 5 bases not matched to a gene. This CDR3 comprises 16 residues. In DNA, the CDR3 is TGTGCCAGCAGTTTAGGACGGCGGGAGGTCACCGGGGAGCTGTTTTTT. This sequence encodes CASSLGRREVTGELFF.

This clonotype was found a few times. The chain employs TRBV7-2 and TRBJ2-7; TRBD2 matches 8 bases. CDR1 is SGHTA, CDR2 FQGNSA, per germline. This CDR3 is built from 15 residues. V shed 4 bases and J 3 bases; nucleotides not matched to a gene: 8. The CDR3 reads CASSSWSGGSYEQYF. CDR3 nucleotide sequence: TGTGCCAGCAGCTCTTGGAGCGGGGGAAGCTACGAGCAGTACTTC.

This clonotype was detected only a few times. This chain joins TRBV7-2 and TRBJ2-2, with D possibly being TRBD1 (6 bases). CDR3 size: 17 residues. V lost 1 base and J lost 3, with 15 bases in between. Germline-derived CDR1 and CDR2 are SGHTA and FQGNSA. The CDR3 DNA is TGTGCCAGCAGCTTAGTGGGCCAGGGGTCGTACACCGGGGAGCTGTTTTTT. Translation gives CASSLVGQGSYTGELFF.

This clonotype occurred a few times. The V and J genes are TRBV19 and TRBJ2-5, with 8 bases fitting TRBD2. From germline, CDR1 is LNHDA and CDR2 SQIVND (reference sequence). Germline trimming cut 6 bases from V and 4 bases from J; bases unmatched to any gene: 7. The CDR3 is 14 amino acids. CDR3: CASRDSGVRETQYF. DNA of the CDR3: TGTGCCAGTAGGGATAGCGGGGTGAGAGAGACCCAGTACTTC.

This clonotype was found many times. This sequence joins TRBV18 and TRBJ1-4, with a weak D call TRBD1 (6 bases). This CDR3 comprises 13 residues. Trimming removed 8 bases at V and 5 bases at J, with 12 bases between. Looked up from germline, CDR1 is KGHSH and CDR2 is LQKENI. CDR3 DNA: TGTGCCAGCAGCCCCGGGACAAATGAAAAACTGTTTTTT. Amino acid sequence: CASSPGTNEKLFF.

This clonotype was detected only a few times. The rearrangement links TRBV5-1 to TRBJ2-5; the D is unclear. Deletions cut 2 bases from V and 5 bases from J, with 13 bases between. Germline V lookup: CDR1 SGHRS, CDR2 YFSETQ. CDR3 length: 14 amino acids. Written as DNA, the CDR3 is TGCGCCAGCAGCTTAGGTCCGTCTCGGGAGACCCAGTACTTC. Translating gives CASSLGPSRETQYF.

In this sample, this clonotype turned up many times. This rearrangement joins TRBV20-1 to TRBJ2-7, with 8 nucleotides matching TRBD2. Germline values: CDR1 DFQATT, CDR2 SNEGSKA (reference sequence). V lost 2 bases, J lost 0 bases, and 9 bases stayed unmatched. There are 16 residues in the CDR3. The CDR3 sequence is CSARPWRGASSYEQYF. In nucleotides, the CDR3 is TGCAGTGCTAGACCCTGGCGGGGGGCCTCCTCCTACGAGCAGTACTTC.

There are a few counts of this clonotype. The chain has TRBV5-1 and TRBJ1-6; the D is unclear. V lost 0 bases, J lost 4 bases, and 8 bases lay in between. Germline CDR1 and CDR2: SGHRS and YFSETQ. The CDR3 loop spans 15 amino acids. CDR3 in DNA: TGCGCCAGCAGCTTGGAGTTCAATTATAATTCACCCCTCCACTTT. This translates into CASSLEFNYNSPLHF.

Ten or more counts support this clonotype. This chain links TRBV12-3 or TRBV12-4 with TRBJ2-5, with D possibly TRBD2 on 5 matching bases. The CDR3 has 13 amino acids. V was trimmed by 7 bases and J by 5 bases, leaving 14 bases between them. CDR3 sequence: CASTHGVSETQYF. Written as DNA, the CDR3 is TGTGCCAGCACCCACGGGGTTTCGGAGACCCAGTACTTC.

The V gene is TRBV6-1, the J gene TRBJ2-7; no definite D call. This CDR3 region has 14 residues. Germline loops: CDR1 MNHNS, CDR2 SASEGT. The V end was cut by 4 bases, the J end by 2 bases, with 12 bases between. The CDR3 is CASSGGPLTYEQYF. The CDR3 DNA sequence: TGTGCCAGCAGTGGTGGCCCACTAACCTACGAGCAGTACTTC.

The J gene is TRBJ1-4, the V gene TRBV15, with D uncertain. The CDR3 is 13 residues long. The germline gives CDR1 LNHNV, CDR2 YYDKDF (reference sequence). With 4 bases removed from V and 7 bases from J, the gap between germline ends came to 10 bases. The CDR3 protein is CATSTHLREKLFF. Written as DNA, the CDR3 is TGTGCCACCAGCACCCATTTACGTGAAAAACTGTTTTTT.

To note about this clonotype: A much larger clone is a single base away; this may be a read error. CDR3 nucleotide sequence: TGTGCCATCAGTGAGGAGCTAAAACCTAACGATGGCTACACCTTC. The encoded protein is CAISEELKPNDGYTF. V is TRBV10-3 and J is TRBJ1-2; D call uncertain. The germline V gene encodes CDR1 ENHRY and CDR2 SYGVKD. The CDR3 loop spans 15 amino acids.

The chain links TRBV6-5 to TRBJ2-3; the D call may be TRBD1 or TRBD2 (6 bases each). The CDR3 has 16 residues. Trimming removed 4 bases from V and 0 bases from J, with 14 bases in between. In germline, CDR1 is MNHEY, CDR2 SVGAGI. The CDR3 DNA reads as TGTGCCAGCAGTTCTTACAGGGACTCTAGCACAGATACGCAGTATTTT. Its translation: CASSSYRDSSTDTQYF.

The V call is TRBV12-3 or TRBV12-4, the J call TRBJ2-3, with D perhaps TRBD1 (6 bases). The CDR3 length is 15 residues. V was clipped by 3 bases and J by 0 bases, with 10 bases between them. The CDR3 nucleotides read TGTGCCAGCAGTTTCAACAGGGCTAGCACAGATACGCAGTATTTT. This gives the protein CASSFNRASTDTQYF.

This clonotype was observed a handful of times. The chain is built from TRBV20-1 and TRBJ1-2, with D maybe TRBD1 (5 bases). The V end lost 3 bases, the J end lost 6 bases, and 17 bases lay between the germline ends. CDR3 length: 14 amino acids. CDR1 and CDR2 (germline): DFQATT, SNEGSKA (reference sequence). DNA for the CDR3: TGCAGTGCTAGTAAGGCGGGGGAAAACAATGGCTACACCTTC. Protein product: CSASKAGENNGYTF.

Ten or more counts support this clonotype. The chain joins TRBV7-2 to TRBJ2-3; D unclear. The CDR3 totals 15 residues. Per the germline V gene, CDR1 is SGHTA and CDR2 is FQGNSA. The germline V and J ends were trimmed by 5 bases and 2 bases, with 14 bases remaining between them. In nucleotides, the CDR3 is TGTGCCAGCAGCCCTACACTCTCACTCACAGATACGCAGTATTTT. The encoded protein is CASSPTLSLTDTQYF.

This clonotype was observed many times. CDR3 sequence: CSARDLAEGEDIQYF. DNA for the CDR3: TGCAGTGCTAGAGATCTAGCGGAAGGAGAGGACATTCAGTACTTC. The rearrangement joins TRBV20-1 to TRBJ2-4; TRBD2 matches 7 bases. Germline lookup yields CDR1 DFQATT and CDR2 SNEGSKA (reference sequence). After removal of 0 bases from V and 8 bases from J, the junction contained 10 bases not matched to a gene. CDR3 length equals 15 residues.

The V gene is TRBV7-9, the J gene TRBJ2-3, with D possibly TRBD2 on 6 matching bases. Trimming left V 5 bases short and J 6 bases short, with 12 bases between. The V gene's germline CDR1 is SEHNR and CDR2 FQNEAQ (reference sequence). This CDR3 has 13 amino acids. This chain's CDR3 is CASSPPGVDTQYF. CDR3 sequence (DNA): TGTGCCAGCAGCCCCCCGGGAGTGGATACGCAGTATTTT. The full variable domain, completed using reference TRBV7-9 and TRBJ2-3, is DTGVSQNPRHKITKRGQNVTFRCDPISEHNRLYWYRQTLGQGPEFLTYFQNEAQLEKSRLLSDRFSAERPKGSFSTLEIQRTEQGDSAMYLCASSPPGVDTQYFGPGTRLTVL.

Regarding this clonotype: A clone one base away is much larger, so this may be a read error. This sequence joins TRBV10-2 and TRBJ2-3; D may be TRBD2 (7 bases). Germline V gives CDR1 WSHSY, CDR2 SAAADI. The CDR3 consists of 13 residues. The CDR3 is CASSDGGPDTQCF. The CDR3 region has the DNA TGCGCCAGCAGTGACGGGGGGCCCGACACGCAGTGTTTT.

The chain recombines TRBV24-1 with TRBJ2-1; 10 positions agree with TRBD2. This CDR3 is built from 19 residues. CDR1 is KGHDR and CDR2 is SFDVKD in the germline V gene. The V and J ends lost 0 bases and 2 bases, in that order; junction bases with no gene match: 9. This chain's CDR3 is CATSDLSTAGGPTYNEQFF. The DNA for the CDR3 is TGTGCCACCAGTGATTTGAGTACAGCGGGGGGGCCAACCTACAATGAGCAGTTCTTC.

This clonotype was recorded a few times. The V and J genes are TRBV20-1 and TRBJ2-1; D is uncertain. The V end was cut by 2 bases, the J end by 1 base, with 6 bases between. Germline-derived CDR1 and CDR2 are DFQATT and SNEGSKA (reference sequence). The CDR3 totals 13 residues. CDR3 amino acids: CSARKGSYNEQFF. The CDR3 DNA sequence: TGCAGTGCTAGAAAGGGTTCCTACAATGAGCAGTTCTTC.

This clonotype showed up just a few times. The rearrangement uses TRBV18 and TRBJ2-5; 9 bases agree with TRBD2. V gave up 4 bases and J gave up 5 bases; unmatched junction bases: 5. The germline CDR1 and CDR2 sequences are KGHSH and LQKENI. The length of the CDR3 is 14 residues. Here the CDR3 DNA reads TGTGCCAGCTCACACACCGCGGGAGGGGAGACCCAGTACTTC. As protein: CASSHTAGGETQYF.